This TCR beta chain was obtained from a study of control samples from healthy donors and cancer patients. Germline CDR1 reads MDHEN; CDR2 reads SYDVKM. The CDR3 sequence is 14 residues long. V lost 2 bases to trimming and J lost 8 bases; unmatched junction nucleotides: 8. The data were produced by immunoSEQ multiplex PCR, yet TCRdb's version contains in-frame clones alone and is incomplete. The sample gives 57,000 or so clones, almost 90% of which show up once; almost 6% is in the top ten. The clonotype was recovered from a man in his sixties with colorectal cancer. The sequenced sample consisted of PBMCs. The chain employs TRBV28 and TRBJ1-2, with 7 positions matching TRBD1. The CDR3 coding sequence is TGTGCCAGCAGTTTAAGGGGGCTGGTGGCGGGCTACACCTTC. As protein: CASSLRGLVAGYTF.